Below, 15 T cell receptor beta chains from the same sample are listed, as sequenced in a study of blood T cell repertoires in COVID-19. Repertoires were generated with immunoSEQ multiplex PCR, while TCRdb's copy carries only in-frame clones and drops some. Found here are some 420,000 clones, 80% to 90% of them singletons; the top ten hold 1.1%. The sequencing sample was made of PBMCs or T cells enriched from blood (not recorded which). These receptor sequences come from a man aged 25-40 years who had recovered from COVID-19.

The chain joins TRBV28 to TRBJ2-1; 7 bases line up with TRBD1. The CDR3 spans 15 residues. CDR1 is MDHEN and CDR2 is SYDVKM in the germline V gene. After removal of 6 bases from V and 7 bases from J, the junction contained 12 bases not matched to a gene. CDR3: CASSARDRPSNEQFF. The CDR3 DNA is TGTGCCAGCAGCGCCCGGGACAGACCTTCGAATGAGCAGTTCTTC.

The chain employs TRBV4-1 and TRBJ1-4, with 9 bases aligning to TRBD1. Germline lookup yields CDR1 MGHRA and CDR2 YSYEKL. The CDR3 extends over 16 amino acids. J gave up 8 bases and V 1 base, and 8 bases lay outside the gene matches. The CDR3 DNA reads as TGCGCCAGCAGCCAAGGCCCAGGACAGGGGCCAGAAAAACTGTTTTTT. Its protein product is CASSQGPGQGPEKLFF.

The rearrangement links TRBV5-1 to TRBJ2-5; D remains ambiguous. Deletions cut 5 bases from V and 3 bases from J, with 14 bases between. Germline V lookup: CDR1 SGHRS, CDR2 YFSETQ. The CDR3 covers 14 residues. The CDR3 region is CASRRGSGKETQYF. In DNA form, the CDR3 reads TGCGCCAGCAGGAGAGGTTCTGGAAAAGAGACCCAGTACTTC.

This clone was observed once. In the same sample, other DNA sequences code for this CDR3. This rearrangement joins TRBV28 to TRBJ1-2, with no clear D. CDR3 length equals 12 residues. Germline V gene data show CDR1 as MDHEN and CDR2 as SYDVKM. Trimming cost V 8 bases and J 2 bases, with 9 bases left between them. This CDR3 reads CASSLQNYGYTF. The DNA for the CDR3 is TGTGCCAGCTCGCTACAGAACTATGGCTACACCTTC.

V is TRBV18 and J is TRBJ1-5; weak D call: TRBD1 (6 bases). The CDR3 covers 13 residues. Germline lookup yields CDR1 KGHSH and CDR2 LQKENI. V was shortened by 3 bases and J by 5 bases, with 8 bases between the two germline ends. In DNA form, the CDR3 reads TGTGCCAGCTCACCCAACAGGGATCAGCCCCAGCATTTT. Its protein is CASSPNRDQPQHF.

The genes are TRBV29-1 and TRBJ2-2; D gene unclear. Germline assignment: CDR1 SQVTM and CDR2 ANQGSEA. This CDR3 region has 14 residues. The V end was cut by 1 base, the J end by 5 bases, with 11 bases between. This CDR3 is CSVEGNRRTGELFF. CDR3 coding DNA: TGCAGCGTTGAAGGGAACCGGCGGACCGGGGAGCTGTTTTTT.

CDR3 nucleotides: TGTGCCAGCAGCTTGGGAACAGGGTATTCCCAGCATTTT. Translating gives CASSLGTGYSQHF. The genes are TRBV11-2 and TRBJ1-5, with TRBD1 as a possible D gene (6 bases). V was trimmed by 3 bases and J by 11 bases, leaving 14 bases between them. CDR1 is SGHAT, CDR2 FQNNGV, per germline. This CDR3 region has 13 residues. Drawing the rest from reference TRBV11-2 and TRBJ1-5, the complete variable domain is EAGVAQSPRYKIIEKRQSVAFWCNPISGHATLYWYQQILGQGPKLLIQFQNNGVVDDSQLPKDRFSAERLKGVDSTLKIQPAKLEDSAVYLCASSLGTGYSQHFGDGTRLSIL.

V gene TRBV3-1 (or the pseudogene TRBV3-2) combines with J gene TRBJ2-1, with 7 nucleotides matching TRBD1. The V and J ends lost 3 bases and 2 bases, in that order; junction bases with no gene match: 4. Germline V CDR1 and CDR2: LGHDT, YNNKEL (reference sequence). This CDR3 contains 15 residues. CDR3 protein: CASSQGQSPYNEQFF. The CDR3 nucleotides read TGTGCCAGCAGCCAGGGACAGAGTCCCTACAATGAGCAGTTCTTC.

V is TRBV10-3 and J is TRBJ1-6; D is ambiguous. Germline V gene sequence: CDR1 ENHRY, CDR2 SYGVKD. V lost 10 bases and J lost 8, with 12 bases in between. The CDR3 extends over 12 amino acids. The CDR3 region is CATGVPDSPLHF. The CDR3 DNA follows: TGTGCCACCGGGGTACCCGATTCACCCCTCCACTTT.

The chain carries TRBV6-5 and TRBJ2-2; 9 positions match TRBD1. Germline values: CDR1 MNHEY, CDR2 SVGAGI. The CDR3 runs 16 residues. V trimming: 2 bases; J trimming: 4 bases; junction bases outside the gene matches: 5. CDR3 sequence: CASSYLGQGSTGELFF. The CDR3 region has the DNA TGTGCCAGCAGTTACCTGGGACAGGGCAGCACCGGGGAGCTGTTTTTT.

This clone was detected once. This chain links TRBV11-2 with TRBJ2-7, with TRBD1 matching 8 bases. V was clipped by 6 bases and J by 1 base; unmatched bases: 5. CDR3 length: 14 amino acids. From germline, CDR1 is SGHAT and CDR2 FQNNGV. Written as DNA, the CDR3 is TGTGCCAGCAGGAGAAGGGACAGGTCCTACGAGCAGTACTTC. This sequence encodes CASRRRDRSYEQYF.

The chain employs TRBV19 and TRBJ2-7; possible D gene TRBD2, 7 bases. Germline V gene lookup returns CDR1 LNHDA and CDR2 SQIVND (reference sequence). Trimming left V 3 bases short and J 4 bases short, with 13 bases between. The CDR3 runs 14 residues. The CDR3 DNA is TGTGCCAGTAGTATCGGCGGGGGCCGTTACGAGCAGTACTTC. Its protein is CASSIGGGRYEQYF.

The chain employs TRBV10-3 and TRBJ2-7; 8 bases map to TRBD1. CDR1 ENHRY and CDR2 SYGVKD come from the germline V gene. The ends lost 3 bases at V and 6 bases at J; junction bases unmatched: 4. The CDR3 has 13 amino acids. CDR3 amino acids: CAISDQGAGEQYF. CDR3 DNA sequence: TGTGCCATCAGTGATCAGGGGGCCGGCGAGCAGTACTTC.

The rearrangement joins TRBV7-2 to TRBJ2-7; unclear D gene. The CDR3 contains 13 residues. The V end was cut by 3 bases, the J end by 7 bases, with 13 bases between. CDR1 is SGHTA, CDR2 FQGNSA, per germline. The CDR3 coding sequence is TGTGCCAGCAGCTTGGAGACCGGGTGGGAGCAGTACTTC. It is translated as CASSLETGWEQYF.

V is TRBV24-1 and J is TRBJ2-3, with D perhaps TRBD2 (5 bases). The germline V and J ends were trimmed by 4 bases and 6 bases, with 13 bases remaining between them. CDR3 length equals 14 residues. The germline gives CDR1 KGHDR, CDR2 SFDVKD. This chain's CDR3 is CATSDSLRRDTQYF. The CDR3 nucleotides read TGTGCCACCAGTGACTCTTTACGGAGGGATACGCAGTATTTT.